This T cell receptor (beta chain) is drawn from a study of blood T cell repertoires in COVID-19. At the level of the study: Italy, Spain and the United States were the sources of the convalescent and acute COVID-19 samples. In each case, the material was cDNA or gDNA derived from T cells, B-cell-depleted T cells, or PBMCs.

This CDR3 contains 16 residues. Germline loops: CDR1 DFQATT, CDR2 SNEGSKA (reference sequence). V was clipped by 3 bases and J by 4 bases; unmatched bases: 13. In the original analysis: How many nucleated cells were present was estimated from reference gene primer amplification. Libraries were prepared by immunoSEQ multiplex PCR; TCRdb keeps only in-frame clonotypes and omits some of them. V and J calls and clone size come straight from that table; D and trimming were deduced from the DNA. The sample lists a few hundred thousand clones, 85% occurring once. This TCR was recovered from a woman aged 50 to 60 with active or convalescent COVID-19. The chain uses TRBV20-1 and TRBJ1-1; 8 nucleotides align to TRBD1. The sample comprised peripheral blood. As DNA, the CDR3 is TGCAGTGCTAGTAGCCCACTCAGGGGGCGAGGCACTGAAGCTTTCTTT. Amino acid sequence: CSASSPLRGRGTEAFF.